This TCR beta chain was captured by sequencing in a study of CD8+CD57+ T cells in acquired aplastic anemia. Per the germline V gene, CDR1 is SEHNR and CDR2 is FQNEAQ (reference sequence). V lost 6 bases and J 4 bases, leaving 17 bases between the germline ends. The CDR3 loop spans 15 amino acids. All sequencing subjects had displayed CD8+CD57+ cell expansion on flow cytometry. Untreated patients provided the blood samples, with no therapy given before sampling. Investigators profiled TCR beta VDJ and CDR3 from genomic DNA template. TCRdb re-analysed the reads in MiXCR, keeping a single row per CDR3 protein. The table lists 200,000 to 250,000 distinct CDR3 sequences, about 60% of them singletons.

Sequenced sample: sorted CD4+, CD8+, or CD8+CD57+ T cells (not recorded which) from PBMCs. The clonotype comes from a human donor with aplastic anemia. The J gene is TRBJ2-3, the V gene TRBV7-9; D is perhaps TRBD2 (5 bases). CDR3 loop: CASSYISGRADTQYF. CDR3 nucleotide sequence: TGTGCCAGCAGTTACATCAGCGGAAGAGCAGATACGCAGTATTTT.